This T cell receptor beta chain originates from a study of neurological immune-mediated disorders. This clonotype was detected ten times or more. V was pared by 4 bases and J by 3 bases, with 6 bases of the junction left unmatched. CDR3 length: 16 amino acids. The V gene's germline CDR1 is MGHRA and CDR2 YSYEKL. The cDNA was generated by 5'RACE with 10-nucleotide random UMIs. Every sequencing run produced over 190 million TCR-beta sequences, and the sequences from any one run covered 15-18 subjects. TCRdb recomputed calls from the 5' RACE reads with MiXCR, one row per CDR3 protein. The sample gives about 120,000 distinct CDR3 sequences, roughly 3.1% of which show up once; 1.3% is in the top ten.

This rearrangement joins TRBV4-1 to TRBJ2-1; TRBD2 matches 10 bases. This TCR was sampled from a woman aged 25 to 45 with multiple sclerosis. Sequencing was done on a sample of PBMCs. CDR3 coding DNA: TGCGCCAGCAGCCCACCACTAGCGGGGCACTACAATGAGCAGTTCTTC. Its translation is CASSPPLAGHYNEQFF.